This T cell receptor beta chain was recorded in a study of cytomegalovirus exposure and HLA in healthy donors. Study outcomes and limitations: Later on, analysis showed that most CMV-associated TCR beta chains appeared to be HLA-restricted.

Both 60 Vbeta primers and 13 Jbeta primers went into the PCR. The table came from immunoSEQ multiplex PCR; TCRdb's copy has only in-frame clones and leaves some out. This table has 40,000 to 55,000 clones, 70% to 80% appearing once. With 7 bases clipped from V and 10 bases from J, the junction kept 6 bases outside the gene matches. There are 13 residues in the CDR3. Germline V gives CDR1 MNHEY, CDR2 SVGAGI. With regard to this clone: Its antigen is as yet unknown.

Specimen: PBMCs. The sequence derives from a woman under 40 in good health and CMV-seronegative. The chain combines TRBV6-5 with TRBJ2-1, with TRBD2 matching over 11 bases. CDR3 DNA: TGTGCCAGCACCCTAGGGACTAGCGGCGAGCAGTTCTTC. Its translation is CASTLGTSGEQFF.